This T cell receptor (beta chain) was identified during a study of graft-versus-host responses after intestinal transplantation. Looking at the study overall: Once they had received anti-thymocyte globulin induction, all recipients took tacrolimus and steroids for about 3 years. General study points: High graft-versus-host to host-versus-graft clonal ratios were seen in allografts of patients with graft-donor T cell macrochimerism.

Only in-frame clones appear in the TCRdb table, and some are missing; sequencing was by immunoSEQ multiplex PCR. The repertoire consists of about 86,000 clones, with roughly nine tenths occurring once and the leading ten covering about 0.45%. The CDR3 is made up of 14 amino acids. V lost 5 bases, J lost 2 bases, and 13 bases lay in between. CDR1 is MNHEY, CDR2 SMNVEV, per germline (reference sequence). This clone was seen a single time. Its antigen is unknown. V is TRBV27 and J is TRBJ2-7; D might be TRBD1 (5 bases). The receptor was derived from a human donor who received an intestinal transplant. Here the sequenced sample was unstimulated CD8+ T cells sorted from spleen or lymph node cells, taken before intestinal transplant. In nucleotides, the CDR3 is TGTGCCAGCAGTCCCCTTGACAGCCCCTACGAGCAGTACTTC. Translating gives CASSPLDSPYEQYF.